This TCR beta chain was obtained from a study of control samples from healthy donors and cancer patients. Profiling relied on immunoSEQ multiplex PCR, and the TCRdb table lists in-frame clones only, not all of them. This table holds fewer than 200,000 clones, about 94% found once. The CDR3 is 14 amino acids. The V gene's germline CDR1 is SGHRS and CDR2 YFSETQ. The trim removed 0 bases at V and 2 bases at J, leaving 0 bases unmatched. V is TRBV5-1 and J is TRBJ1-2, with 8 bases identical to TRBD1. The material sequenced was blood. This sequence originates from a woman aged 55-75 years in good health. The CDR3 bases are TGCGCCAGCAGCTTGGGACAGGGGAACTATGGCTACACCTTC. It specifies CASSLGQGNYGYTF.